Presented here are 19 T cell receptor beta chains from one specimen sequenced in a study of blood T cells in healthy people across ages. A second PCR of 7 to 11 cycles used a sample-barcoded 5' primer and a J-beta primer mix. TCRdb called the 5' RACE reads again in MiXCR, with one record for every CDR3 protein. The repertoire holds more than 800,000 distinct CDR3 sequences, with 29% as singletons. Material: blood. The receptor source for this set is a woman older than 75 in good health.

This clonotype was recorded at least ten times. V usage is TRBV4-2 and J usage is TRBJ2-5; 9 bases match TRBD1. This CDR3 comprises 15 residues. With 4 bases clipped from V and 7 bases from J, the junction kept 10 bases outside the gene matches. Germline CDR1 is LGHNA and CDR2 is YNFKEQ. CDR3 sequence (DNA): TGTGCCAGCAGCCGGGAACGGGGACAGGGAACGACCCAGTACTTC. It codes for CASSRERGQGTTQYF.

The chain links TRBV27 to TRBJ1-2; D uncertain. This CDR3 has 12 amino acids. Germline CDR1 is MNHEY and CDR2 is SMNVEV (reference sequence). V was clipped by 5 bases and J by 1 base, with 5 bases between them. The CDR3 DNA is TGTGCCAGCAGTCCGAATAACTATGGCTACACCTTC. Encoded protein: CASSPNNYGYTF.

This clonotype was recorded a few times. With a much larger clone just one base away, this may be a read error. The V and J genes are TRBV20-1 and TRBJ2-1; TRBD1 or TRBD2 may be the D gene (7 bases each). The germline V gene encodes CDR1 DFQATT and CDR2 SNEGSKA (reference sequence). The V and J ends lost 2 bases and 0 bases respectively, with 26 bases between them. The CDR3 runs 20 residues. The CDR3 DNA sequence: TGCAGTGCTAGAAGACTTGGAGGGGGCCGGCCGGGGGGCTCCTACAATGAGCAGTTCTTC. Amino acid sequence: CSARRLGGGRPGGSYNEQFF.

This chain links TRBV12-3 or TRBV12-4 with TRBJ2-1; possibly TRBD1 or TRBD2 for D (5 bases each). The closer fit of TRBJ2-7 to the DNA end suggests the J call may be wrong. The CDR3 spans 15 residues. The DNA for the CDR3 is TGTGCCAGCAGTCAACACCTCCAGGGAGCCTACGAGCAGTACTTC. Translating it yields CASSQHLQGAYEQYF.

The chain recombines TRBV3-1 with TRBJ1-5; TRBD1 matches 8 bases. The germline V gene encodes CDR1 LGHDT and CDR2 YNNKEL (reference sequence). Trimming removed 3 bases from V and 5 bases from J; junction bases left unmatched: 6. There are 15 residues in the CDR3. CDR3 protein: CASSQAGTGYQPQHF. In DNA, the CDR3 is TGTGCCAGCAGCCAGGCCGGGACAGGTTATCAGCCCCAGCATTTT. The complete variable domain, with remaining parts taken from reference TRBV3-1 and TRBJ1-5, reads DTAVSQTPKYLVTQMGNDKSIKCEQNLGHDTMYWYKQDSKKFLKIMFSYNNKELIINETVPNRFSPKSPDKAHLNLHINSLELGDSAVYFCASSQAGTGYQPQHFGDGTRLSIL.

This rearrangement joins TRBV30 to TRBJ1-2, with unresolved D. The CDR3 runs 12 residues. Trimming pared 1 base from V and 2 bases from J, leaving 5 bases between. Per germline, CDR1 GTSNPN and CDR2 SVGIG (reference sequence). This CDR3 is CAWSELNYGYTF. Written as DNA, the CDR3 is TGTGCCTGGAGTGAGCTGAACTATGGCTACACCTTC.

The V call is TRBV12-3 or TRBV12-4, the J call TRBJ1-1; D is perhaps TRBD1 (5 bases). The CDR3 runs to 14 residues. V lost 7 bases to trimming and J lost 5 bases, with 17 bases between them. The CDR3 bases are TGTGCCAGCATTCCTCGGGGGGGAGAGACTGAAGCTTTCTTT. This translates into CASIPRGGETEAFF.

This clonotype was seen a single time. The rearrangement joins TRBV7-9 to TRBJ2-1; TRBD1 aligns across 7 bases. Germline CDR1 is SEHNR and CDR2 is FQNEAQ (reference sequence). This CDR3 region has 12 residues. V shed 6 bases and J 9 bases; nucleotides not matched to a gene: 5. CDR3 region: CASRSTGIEQFF. Here the CDR3 DNA reads TGTGCCAGCAGGTCGACAGGGATTGAGCAGTTCTTC.

V usage is TRBV20-1 and J usage is TRBJ1-5; perhaps TRBD1 as D (5 bases). CDR1 is DFQATT, CDR2 SNEGSKA, per germline (reference sequence). The V end lost 6 bases, the J end lost 0 bases, and 15 bases lay between the germline ends. The CDR3 consists of 15 residues. The CDR3 coding sequence is TGCAGTGCACCCCCACGGGGGGATAGCAATCAGCCCCAGCATTTT. This sequence encodes CSAPPRGDSNQPQHF.

This clonotype was seen more than once but under ten times. The rearrangement uses TRBV6-2 or TRBV6-3 and TRBJ2-7; maybe TRBD1 (6 bases). The CDR3 runs to 17 residues. CDR1 and CDR2 (germline): MNHEY, SVGEGT. V was clipped by 0 bases and J by 4 bases, with 19 bases between them. CDR3 amino acids: CASSYSRGRGRDYEQYF. The DNA for the CDR3 is TGTGCCAGCAGTTACTCGAGGGGCAGGGGACGGGATTACGAGCAGTACTTC.

The sample holds many counts of this clonotype. The chain is built from TRBV7-2 and TRBJ1-6; TRBD1 might be the D (6 bases). The length of the CDR3 is 13 residues. Trimming cost V 5 bases and J 7 bases, with 9 bases left between them. CDR1 is SGHTA and CDR2 is FQGNSA in the germline V gene. CDR3 coding DNA: TGTGCCAGCAGCATACAGGGAAATTCACCCCTCCACTTT. It specifies CASSIQGNSPLHF.

The rearrangement joins TRBV18 to TRBJ1-5, with 8 bases identical to TRBD1. The CDR3 loop spans 18 amino acids. Germline loops: CDR1 KGHSH, CDR2 LQKENI. V was clipped by 3 bases and J by 0 bases; unmatched bases: 10. The CDR3 sequence: CASSPIWTGPNSNQPQHF. CDR3 bases: TGTGCCAGCTCACCCATCTGGACAGGGCCGAATAGCAATCAGCCCCAGCATTTT. The full variable domain, in which reference TRBV18 and TRBJ1-5 provide the parts outside the CDR3, is NAGVMQNPRHLVRRRGQEARLRCSPMKGHSHVYWYRQLPEEGLKFMVYLQKENIIDESGMPKERFSAEFPKEGPSILRIQQVVRGDSAAYFCASSPIWTGPNSNQPQHFGDGTRLSIL.

Only a few counts were recorded for this clonotype. V usage is TRBV5-1 and J usage is TRBJ2-2; TRBD2 aligns across 8 bases. Germline V gene data show CDR1 as SGHRS and CDR2 as YFSETQ. Losses at the gene ends were 4 bases for V and 0 bases for J; bases not matched to a gene: 2. This CDR3 has 15 residues. In nucleotides, the CDR3 is TGCGCCAGCAGCGGCGGGGGGCCGAACACCGGGGAGCTGTTTTTT. Translation: CASSGGGPNTGELFF.

This clonotype was observed a few times. The chain employs TRBV4-3 and TRBJ1-2; no clear D. V was pared by 3 bases and J by 1 base, with 9 bases between. This CDR3 contains 14 residues. CDR1 LGHNA and CDR2 YSLEER come from the germline V gene. The CDR3 spells CASSQTTINYGYTF. The CDR3 nucleotides are TGCGCCAGCAGCCAGACTACGATTAACTATGGCTACACCTTC.

This clonotype was counted between two and nine times. The rearrangement uses TRBV20-1 and TRBJ1-4, with 8 bases matching TRBD1. There are 13 residues in the CDR3. The V segment lost 5 bases and the J segment 5 bases; nucleotides outside the gene matches: 4. CDR1 DFQATT and CDR2 SNEGSKA come from the germline V gene (reference sequence). This chain's CDR3 is CSAPGTGNEKLFF. As DNA, the CDR3 is TGCAGTGCTCCCGGGACAGGAAATGAAAAACTGTTTTTT.

The CDR3 sequence is CASSRPTSRGYNEQFF. In DNA, the CDR3 is TGTGCCAGCAGTCGACCGACGAGCAGGGGATACAATGAGCAGTTCTTC. The V gene is TRBV27, the J gene TRBJ2-1, with a weak D call TRBD1 (6 bases). Trimming removed 5 bases from V and 4 bases from J, with 18 bases in between. CDR1 and CDR2 from the germline V gene are MNHEY and SMNVEV (reference sequence). The CDR3 sequence is 16 residues long.

This clonotype was picked up many times. The J gene is TRBJ2-3, the V gene TRBV6-6, with TRBD2 matching over 7 bases. The CDR3 extends over 14 amino acids. Germline V gene data show CDR1 as MNHNY and CDR2 as SVGAGI (reference sequence). V shed 6 bases and J 1 base; nucleotides not matched to a gene: 4. CDR3 in amino acids: CASRVREGTDTQYF. The CDR3 DNA reads TGTGCCAGCAGGGTCCGGGAGGGCACAGATACGCAGTATTTT.

This clonotype was seen many times. The chain links TRBV5-1 to TRBJ2-5; TRBD1 is a possible D gene (6 bases). The CDR3 extends over 17 amino acids. CDR1 and CDR2 (germline): SGHRS, YFSETQ. Trimming took 4 bases from V and 4 from J, leaving 23 bases between them. The CDR3 is CASSRGTGIWETETQYF. The DNA of the CDR3 is TGCGCCAGCAGCAGGGGAACAGGGATTTGGGAGACAGAGACCCAGTACTTC.

This clonotype was seen a handful of times. This clone may be a read error of a much larger clone one base away. The J gene is TRBJ2-7, the V gene TRBV20-1, with 7 nucleotides matching TRBD2. Near its end, the DNA agrees better with TRBJ2-5, so the J call may be wrong. The CDR3 totals 12 residues. Germline V CDR1 and CDR2: DFQATT, SNEGSKA (reference sequence). For the CDR3, the DNA is TGCAGTGCTAAAGCGGGGCGAGAGACCCAGTACTTC. The encoded protein is CSAKAGRETQYF.